This T cell receptor (beta chain) derives from a study of blood T cells in healthy people across ages. Combining a sample-barcoded 5' primer with a J-beta primer mix, a second PCR ran for roughly 7 to 12 cycles. TCRdb recomputed calls from the 5' RACE reads with MiXCR, one row per CDR3 protein. The table has some 800,000 distinct CDR3 sequences, roughly 44% seen once. Comment on this clonotype: Antigen specificity is unknown.

CDR3 length equals 16 residues. Germline V lookup: CDR1 SGHVS, CDR2 FNYEAQ. The ends lost 3 bases at V and 6 bases at J; junction bases unmatched: 12. The draw of peripheral blood yielded approximately 11 milliliters from each donor. Each sample yielded at least 6 million isolated PBMCs. Regarding the study as a whole: Lack of knowledge of donor CMV status possibly confounded expanded clonotype changes. Long-lived and aged donors differed, with more naive CD4+ cells and higher diversity in the long-lived.

Sample: blood. The V call is TRBV7-6, the J call TRBJ2-3, with 7 bases matching TRBD2. The TCR was taken from a man in his sixties in good health. CDR3 amino acids: CASSLGSSGPGDTQYF. Here the CDR3 DNA reads TGTGCCAGCAGCTTGGGATCTAGCGGCCCCGGGGATACGCAGTATTTT.